This T cell receptor beta chain is drawn from a study of Ad26.COV2.S vaccination and SARS-CoV-2 variants. Specified treatment: over 15 received Ad26.COV2.S at low or high dose, single or two shots; roughly five received placebo; per-sample allocation not given. Day 63 following the first vaccine or placebo injection was when the samples were taken. This clone was observed a single time. The assay was immunoSEQ multiplex PCR, and TCRdb's table has in-frame clones only and misses some. The table shows some 390,000 clones, with approximately 90% occurring only once. Per the germline V gene, CDR1 is LNHNV and CDR2 is YYDKDF (reference sequence). This CDR3 contains 15 residues. V trimming: 0 bases; J trimming: 4 bases; junction bases outside the gene matches: 4.

Here the sequenced sample was peripheral blood, taken in a trial of Ad26.COV2.S vaccine versus placebo. The chain uses TRBV15 and TRBJ2-7; 9 bases match TRBD1. The sequence came from a person between 18 and 65 years old who received the Ad26.COV2.S COVID-19 vaccine or a placebo. CDR3 bases: TGTGCCACCAGCAGAGACAGGGACAGGGTATACGAGCAGTACTTC. Translated: CATSRDRDRVYEQYF.